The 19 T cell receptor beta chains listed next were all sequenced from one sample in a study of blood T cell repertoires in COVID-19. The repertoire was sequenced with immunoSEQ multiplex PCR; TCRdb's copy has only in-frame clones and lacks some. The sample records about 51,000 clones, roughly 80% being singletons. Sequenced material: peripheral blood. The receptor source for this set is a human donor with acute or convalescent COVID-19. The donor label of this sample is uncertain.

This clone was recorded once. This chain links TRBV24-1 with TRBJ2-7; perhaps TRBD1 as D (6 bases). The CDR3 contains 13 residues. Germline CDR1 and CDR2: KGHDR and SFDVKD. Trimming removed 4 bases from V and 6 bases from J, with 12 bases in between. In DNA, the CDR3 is TGTGCCACCAGTGACAGGGGTTGGGGCGAGCAGTACTTC. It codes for CATSDRGWGEQYF.

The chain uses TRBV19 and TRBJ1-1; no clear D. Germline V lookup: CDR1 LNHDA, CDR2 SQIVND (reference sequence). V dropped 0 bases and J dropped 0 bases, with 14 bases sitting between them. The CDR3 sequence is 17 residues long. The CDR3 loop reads CASSIDPRPPMNTEAFF. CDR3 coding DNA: TGTGCCAGTAGTATAGACCCGAGGCCCCCTATGAACACTGAAGCTTTCTTT.

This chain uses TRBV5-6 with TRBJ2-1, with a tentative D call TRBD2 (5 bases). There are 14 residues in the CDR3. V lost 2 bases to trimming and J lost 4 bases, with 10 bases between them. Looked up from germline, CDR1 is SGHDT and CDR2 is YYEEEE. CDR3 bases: TGTGCCAGCAGCTTAGCGGAGAGGTACAATGAGCAGTTCTTC. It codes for CASSLAERYNEQFF.

The CDR3 DNA reads TGTGCCAGCAGGGAGCGGACAGGCGGAGACTATGGCTACACCTTC. This translates into CASRERTGGDYGYTF. This chain joins TRBV2 and TRBJ1-2; 7 positions agree with TRBD1. J gave up 3 bases and V 6 bases, and 10 bases lay outside the gene matches. The germline V gene has CDR1 SNHLY and CDR2 FYNNEI. This CDR3 is 15 amino acids long. The entire variable domain, with the rest obtained from reference TRBV2 and TRBJ1-2, is as follows: EPEVTQTPSHQVTQMGQEVILRCVPISNHLYFYWYRQILGQKVEFLVSFYNNEISEKSEIFDDQFSVERPDGSNFTLKIRSTKLEDSAMYFCASRERTGGDYGYTFGSGTRLTVV.

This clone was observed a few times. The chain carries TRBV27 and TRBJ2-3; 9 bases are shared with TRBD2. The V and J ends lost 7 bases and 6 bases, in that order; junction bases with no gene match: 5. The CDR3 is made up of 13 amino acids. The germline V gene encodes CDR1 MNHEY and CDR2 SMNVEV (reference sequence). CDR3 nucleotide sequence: TGTGCCAGCAAAAGACTAGCGGCCGATACGCAGTATTTT. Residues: CASKRLAADTQYF.

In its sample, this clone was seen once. The CDR3 reads CASSLRRYNEQFF. The CDR3 nucleotides are TGTGCCAGCAGCTTAAGGCGGTACAATGAGCAGTTCTTC. V is TRBV7-2 and J is TRBJ2-1; D is unresolved. Trimming shortened V by 2 bases and J by 4 bases, and 6 bases separated the two germline ends. The CDR3 covers 13 residues. CDR1 is SGHTA, CDR2 FQGNSA, per germline.

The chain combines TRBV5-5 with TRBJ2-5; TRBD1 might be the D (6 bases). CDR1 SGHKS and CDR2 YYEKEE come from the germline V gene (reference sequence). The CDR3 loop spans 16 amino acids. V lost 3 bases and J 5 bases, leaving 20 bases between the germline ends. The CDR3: CASSSQGGGLGETQYF. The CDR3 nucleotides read TGTGCCAGCAGCTCCCAGGGTGGGGGCCTTGGGGAGACCCAGTACTTC.

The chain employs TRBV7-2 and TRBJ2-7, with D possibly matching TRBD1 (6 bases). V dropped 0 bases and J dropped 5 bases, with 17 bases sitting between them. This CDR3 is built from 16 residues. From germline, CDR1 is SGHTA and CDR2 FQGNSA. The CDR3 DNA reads TGTGCCAGCAGCTTAGCGTCGGGGCAGGGGTACAACGAGCAGTACTTC. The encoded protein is CASSLASGQGYNEQYF.

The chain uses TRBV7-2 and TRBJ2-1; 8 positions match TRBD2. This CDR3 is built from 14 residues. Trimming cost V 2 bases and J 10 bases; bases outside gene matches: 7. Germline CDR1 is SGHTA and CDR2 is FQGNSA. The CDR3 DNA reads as TGTGCCAGCAGCTTATACAGCGGGAGTAACGAGCAGTTCTTC. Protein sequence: CASSLYSGSNEQFF.

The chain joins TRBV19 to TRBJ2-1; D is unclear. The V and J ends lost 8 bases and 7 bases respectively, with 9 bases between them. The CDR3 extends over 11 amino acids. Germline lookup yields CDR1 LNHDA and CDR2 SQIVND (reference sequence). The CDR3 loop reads CASGDSNEQFF. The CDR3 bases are TGTGCCAGTGGTGACTCAAATGAGCAGTTCTTC.

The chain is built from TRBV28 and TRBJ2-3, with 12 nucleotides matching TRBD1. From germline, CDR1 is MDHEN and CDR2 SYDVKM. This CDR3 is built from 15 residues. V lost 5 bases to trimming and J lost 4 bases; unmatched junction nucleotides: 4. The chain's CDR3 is CASSGGTGGADTQYF. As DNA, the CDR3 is TGTGCCAGCAGTGGGGGGACAGGGGGCGCAGATACGCAGTATTTT.

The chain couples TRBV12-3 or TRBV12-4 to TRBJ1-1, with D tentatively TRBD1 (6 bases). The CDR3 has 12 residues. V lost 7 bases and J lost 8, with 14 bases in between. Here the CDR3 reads CASNVGQLEAFF. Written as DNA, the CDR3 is TGTGCCAGCAACGTCGGACAGTTAGAAGCTTTCTTT.

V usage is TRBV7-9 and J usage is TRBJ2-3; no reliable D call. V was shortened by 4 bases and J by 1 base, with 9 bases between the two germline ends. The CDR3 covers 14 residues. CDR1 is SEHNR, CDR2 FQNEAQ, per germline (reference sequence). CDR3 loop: CASSSLQGTDTQYF. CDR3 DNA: TGTGCCAGCAGCTCCCTTCAGGGCACAGATACGCAGTATTTT.

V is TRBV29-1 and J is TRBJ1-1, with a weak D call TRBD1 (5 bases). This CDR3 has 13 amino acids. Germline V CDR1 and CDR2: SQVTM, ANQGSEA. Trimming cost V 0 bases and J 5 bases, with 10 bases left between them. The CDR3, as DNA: TGCAGCGTTGAAGAGCAGGGTGGAACTGAAGCTTTCTTT. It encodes CSVEEQGGTEAFF.

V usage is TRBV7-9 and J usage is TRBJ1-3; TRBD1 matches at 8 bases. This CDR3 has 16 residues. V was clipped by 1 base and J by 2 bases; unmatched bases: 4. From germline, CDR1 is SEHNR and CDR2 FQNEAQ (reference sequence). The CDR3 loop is CASSLDPGGTGNTIYF. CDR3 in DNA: TGTGCCAGCAGCTTAGATCCAGGGGGCACTGGAAACACCATATATTTT.

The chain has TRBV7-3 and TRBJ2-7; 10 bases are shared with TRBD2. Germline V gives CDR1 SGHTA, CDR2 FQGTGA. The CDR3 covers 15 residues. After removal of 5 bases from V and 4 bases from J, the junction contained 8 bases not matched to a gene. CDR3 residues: CASSPTSGGAYEQYF. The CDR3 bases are TGTGCCAGCAGCCCCACCAGCGGGGGGGCTTACGAGCAGTACTTC.

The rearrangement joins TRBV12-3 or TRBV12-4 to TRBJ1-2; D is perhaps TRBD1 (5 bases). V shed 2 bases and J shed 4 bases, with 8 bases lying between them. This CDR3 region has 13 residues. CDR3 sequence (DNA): TGTGCCAGCAGTTTAAGGCAGGGCTATGGCTACACCTTC. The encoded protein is CASSLRQGYGYTF.

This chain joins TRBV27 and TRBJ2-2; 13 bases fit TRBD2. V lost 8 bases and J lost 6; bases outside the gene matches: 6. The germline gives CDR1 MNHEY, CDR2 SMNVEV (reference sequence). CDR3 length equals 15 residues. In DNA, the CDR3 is TGTGCCAGCCGTGGACTAGCGGGAGTAGCCGGGGAGCTGTTTTTT. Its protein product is CASRGLAGVAGELFF.

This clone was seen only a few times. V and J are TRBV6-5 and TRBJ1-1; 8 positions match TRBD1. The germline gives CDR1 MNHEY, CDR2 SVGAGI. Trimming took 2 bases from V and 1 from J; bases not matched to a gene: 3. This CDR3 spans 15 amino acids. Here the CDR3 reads CASSYRGTGNTEAFF. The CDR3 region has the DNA TGTGCCAGCAGTTACCGGGGGACAGGGAACACTGAAGCTTTCTTT.